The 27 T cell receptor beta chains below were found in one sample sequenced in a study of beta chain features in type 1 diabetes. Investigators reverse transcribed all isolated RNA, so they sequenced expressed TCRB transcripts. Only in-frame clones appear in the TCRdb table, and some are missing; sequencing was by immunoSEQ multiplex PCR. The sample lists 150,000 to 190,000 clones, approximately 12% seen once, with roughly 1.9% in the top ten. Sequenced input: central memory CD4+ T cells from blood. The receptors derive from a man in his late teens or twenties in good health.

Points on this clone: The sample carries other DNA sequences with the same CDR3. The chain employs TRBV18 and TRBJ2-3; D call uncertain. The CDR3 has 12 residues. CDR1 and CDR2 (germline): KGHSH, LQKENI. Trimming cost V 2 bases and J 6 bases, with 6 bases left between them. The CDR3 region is CASSPAGDTQYF. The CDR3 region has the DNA TGTGCCAGCTCACCAGCCGGGGATACGCAGTATTTT. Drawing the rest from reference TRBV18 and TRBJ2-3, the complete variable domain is NAGVMQNPRHLVRRRGQEARLRCSPMKGHSHVYWYRQLPEEGLKFMVYLQKENIIDESGMPKERFSAEFPKEGPSILRIQQVVRGDSAAYFCASSPAGDTQYFGPGTRLTVL.

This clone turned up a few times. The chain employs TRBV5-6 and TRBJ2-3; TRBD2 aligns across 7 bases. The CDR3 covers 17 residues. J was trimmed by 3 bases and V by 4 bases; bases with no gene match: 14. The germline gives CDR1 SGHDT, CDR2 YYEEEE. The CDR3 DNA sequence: TGTGCCAGCAGCCTTCGGACGGCGGGGACTAATACAGATACGCAGTATTTT. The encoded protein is CASSLRTAGTNTDTQYF.

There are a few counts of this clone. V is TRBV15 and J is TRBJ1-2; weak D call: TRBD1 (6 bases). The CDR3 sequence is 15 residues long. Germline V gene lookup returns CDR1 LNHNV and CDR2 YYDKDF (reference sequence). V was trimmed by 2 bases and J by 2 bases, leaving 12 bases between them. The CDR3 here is CATSRTRTANYGYTF. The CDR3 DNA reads TGTGCCACCAGCAGAACCCGGACAGCCAACTATGGCTACACCTTC.

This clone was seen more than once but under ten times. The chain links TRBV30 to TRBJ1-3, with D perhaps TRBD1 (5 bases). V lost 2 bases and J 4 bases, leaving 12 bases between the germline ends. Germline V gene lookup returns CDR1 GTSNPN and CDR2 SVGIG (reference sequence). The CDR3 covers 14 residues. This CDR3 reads CAWSRGSAGNTIYF. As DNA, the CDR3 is TGTGCCTGGAGTCGGGGGTCTGCGGGAAACACCATATATTTT.

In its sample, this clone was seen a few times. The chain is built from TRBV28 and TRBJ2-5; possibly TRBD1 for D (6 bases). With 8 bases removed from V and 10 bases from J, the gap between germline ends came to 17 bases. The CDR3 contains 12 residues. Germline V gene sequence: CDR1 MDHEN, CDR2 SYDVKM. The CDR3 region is CASLARGRDQYF. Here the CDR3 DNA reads TGTGCCAGCCTCGCCAGGGGTAGAGACCAGTACTTC.

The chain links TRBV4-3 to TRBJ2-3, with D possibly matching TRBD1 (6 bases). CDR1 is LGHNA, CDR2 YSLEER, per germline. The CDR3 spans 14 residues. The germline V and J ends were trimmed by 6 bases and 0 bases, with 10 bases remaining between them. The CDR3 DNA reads TGCGCCAGCAGGCTCCAGGGGAGCACAGATACGCAGTATTTT. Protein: CASRLQGSTDTQYF.

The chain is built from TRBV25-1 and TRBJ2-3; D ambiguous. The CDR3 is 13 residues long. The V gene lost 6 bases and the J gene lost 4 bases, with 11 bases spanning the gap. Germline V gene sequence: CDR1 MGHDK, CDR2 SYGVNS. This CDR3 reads CASRGYLPDTQYF. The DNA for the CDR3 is TGTGCCAGCAGGGGATACCTGCCAGATACGCAGTATTTT.

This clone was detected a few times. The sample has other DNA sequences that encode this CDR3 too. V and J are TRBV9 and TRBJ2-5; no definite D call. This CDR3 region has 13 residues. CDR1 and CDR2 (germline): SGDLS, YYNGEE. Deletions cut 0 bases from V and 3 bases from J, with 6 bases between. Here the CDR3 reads CASSVGVEETQYF. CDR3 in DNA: TGTGCCAGCAGCGTAGGCGTTGAAGAGACCCAGTACTTC.

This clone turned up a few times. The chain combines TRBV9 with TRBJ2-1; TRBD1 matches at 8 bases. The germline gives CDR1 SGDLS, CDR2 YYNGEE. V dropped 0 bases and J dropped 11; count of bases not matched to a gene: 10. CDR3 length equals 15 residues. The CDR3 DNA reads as TGTGCCAGCAGCGTAGCTGGCTCAGGGGGCCATAAGCAGTTCTTC. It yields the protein CASSVAGSGGHKQFF.

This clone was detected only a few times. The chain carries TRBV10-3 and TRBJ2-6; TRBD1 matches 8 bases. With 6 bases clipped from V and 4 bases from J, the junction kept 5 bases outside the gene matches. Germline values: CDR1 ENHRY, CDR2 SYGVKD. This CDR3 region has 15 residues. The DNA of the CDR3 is TGTGCCATCAGCAGACAGGGGTCCGGGGCCAACGTCCTGACTTTC. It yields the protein CAISRQGSGANVLTF.

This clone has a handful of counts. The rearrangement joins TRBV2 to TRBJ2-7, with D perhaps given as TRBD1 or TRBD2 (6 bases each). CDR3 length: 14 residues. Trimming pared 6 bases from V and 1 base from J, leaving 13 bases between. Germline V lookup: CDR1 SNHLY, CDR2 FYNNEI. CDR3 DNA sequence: TGTGCCAGCAGCCGAGGGGGAGGTTCCTACGAGCAGTACTTC. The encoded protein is CASSRGGGSYEQYF.

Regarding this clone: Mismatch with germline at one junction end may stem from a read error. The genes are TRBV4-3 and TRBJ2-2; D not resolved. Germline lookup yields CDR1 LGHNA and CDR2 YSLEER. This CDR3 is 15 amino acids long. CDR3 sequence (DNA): TGCGCCAGCAGCCAAGAGTTCGCGAAGACCGGGGAGCTGTTTTTT. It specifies CASSQEFAKTGELFF.

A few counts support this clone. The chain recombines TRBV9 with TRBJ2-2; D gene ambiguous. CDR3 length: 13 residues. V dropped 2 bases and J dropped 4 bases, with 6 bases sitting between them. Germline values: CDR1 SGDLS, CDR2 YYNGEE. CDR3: CASSVWATGELFF. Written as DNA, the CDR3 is TGTGCCAGCAGCGTCTGGGCCACCGGGGAGCTGTTTTTT.

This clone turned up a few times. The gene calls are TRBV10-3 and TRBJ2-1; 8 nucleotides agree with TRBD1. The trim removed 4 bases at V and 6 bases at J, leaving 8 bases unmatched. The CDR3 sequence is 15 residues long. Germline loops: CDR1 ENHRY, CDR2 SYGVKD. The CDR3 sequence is CAISAQGASSNEQFF. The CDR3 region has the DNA TGTGCCATCAGTGCCCAGGGGGCGAGTAGCAATGAGCAGTTCTTC.

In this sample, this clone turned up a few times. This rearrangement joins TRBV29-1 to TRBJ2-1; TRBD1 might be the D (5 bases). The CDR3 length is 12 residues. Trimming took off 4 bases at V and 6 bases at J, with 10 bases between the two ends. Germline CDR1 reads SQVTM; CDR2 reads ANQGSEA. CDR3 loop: CSVGWGSNEQFF. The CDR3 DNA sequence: TGCAGCGTTGGATGGGGCTCCAATGAGCAGTTCTTC.

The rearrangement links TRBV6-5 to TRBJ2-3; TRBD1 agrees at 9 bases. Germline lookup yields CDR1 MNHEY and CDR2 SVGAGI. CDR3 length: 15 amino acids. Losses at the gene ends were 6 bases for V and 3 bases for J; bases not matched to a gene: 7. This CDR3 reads CASRARTGVTDTQYF. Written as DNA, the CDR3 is TGTGCCAGCAGGGCAAGGACAGGGGTTACAGATACGCAGTATTTT.

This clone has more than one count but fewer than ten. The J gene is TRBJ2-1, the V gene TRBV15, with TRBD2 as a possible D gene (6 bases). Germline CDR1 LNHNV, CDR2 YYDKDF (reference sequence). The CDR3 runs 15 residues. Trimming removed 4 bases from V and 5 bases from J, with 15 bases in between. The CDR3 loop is CATSTPIGGNNEQFF. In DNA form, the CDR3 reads TGTGCCACCAGCACGCCCATAGGAGGGAACAATGAGCAGTTCTTC.

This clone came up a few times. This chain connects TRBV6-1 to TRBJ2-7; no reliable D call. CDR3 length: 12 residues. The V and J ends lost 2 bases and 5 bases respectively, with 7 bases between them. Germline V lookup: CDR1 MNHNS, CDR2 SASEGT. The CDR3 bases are TGTGCCAGCAGTGAATTTAGAGACGAGCAGTACTTC. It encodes CASSEFRDEQYF.

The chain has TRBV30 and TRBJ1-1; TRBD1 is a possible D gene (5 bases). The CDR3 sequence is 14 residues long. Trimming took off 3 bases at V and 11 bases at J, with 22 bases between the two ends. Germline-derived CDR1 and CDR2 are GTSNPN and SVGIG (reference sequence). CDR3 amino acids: CAWRGHGAGSSAFF. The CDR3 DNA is TGTGCCTGGAGGGGGCACGGCGCCGGATCGTCTGCTTTCTTT.

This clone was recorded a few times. The CDR3 sequence: CASSQGLTGSLYF. CDR3 DNA: TGTGCCAGCAGCCAAGGCCTAACCGGGAGCTTGTACTTC. The chain has TRBV14 and TRBJ2-7; D perhaps matches TRBD2 (6 bases). The CDR3 spans 13 residues. The V end lost 1 base, the J end lost 12 bases, and 16 bases lay between the germline ends. Germline V CDR1 and CDR2: SGHDN, FVKESK.

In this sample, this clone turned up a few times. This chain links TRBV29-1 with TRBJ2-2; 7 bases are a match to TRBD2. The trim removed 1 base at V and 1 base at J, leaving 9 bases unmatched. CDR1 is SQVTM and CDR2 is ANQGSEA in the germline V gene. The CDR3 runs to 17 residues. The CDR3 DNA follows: TGCAGCGTTGAAGCCCCCTGGAAGCGGGGGAACACCGGGGAGCTGTTTTTT. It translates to CSVEAPWKRGNTGELFF.

The CDR3 loop reads CASSLDGGEAQYF. The CDR3 nucleotides are TGTGCCAGCAGCTTAGATGGGGGTGAGGCCCAGTACTTC. The chain uses TRBV11-2 and TRBJ2-5; either TRBD1 or TRBD2 may fit D (5 bases each). The V gene lost 0 bases and the J gene lost 9 bases, with 11 bases spanning the gap. Germline V gene sequence: CDR1 SGHAT, CDR2 FQNNGV. CDR3 length: 13 amino acids.

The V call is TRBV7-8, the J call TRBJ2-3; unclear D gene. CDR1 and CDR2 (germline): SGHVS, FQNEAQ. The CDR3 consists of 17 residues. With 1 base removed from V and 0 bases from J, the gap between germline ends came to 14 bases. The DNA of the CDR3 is TGTGCCAGCAGCTTAGAAGAACCGTCCAGGAGCACAGATACGCAGTATTTT. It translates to CASSLEEPSRSTDTQYF.

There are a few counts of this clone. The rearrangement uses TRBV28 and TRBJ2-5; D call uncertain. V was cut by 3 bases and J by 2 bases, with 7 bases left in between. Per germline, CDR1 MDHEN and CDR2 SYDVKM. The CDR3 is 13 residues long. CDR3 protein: CASSFGSQETQYF. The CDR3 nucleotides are TGTGCCAGCAGTTTTGGCAGTCAAGAGACCCAGTACTTC.

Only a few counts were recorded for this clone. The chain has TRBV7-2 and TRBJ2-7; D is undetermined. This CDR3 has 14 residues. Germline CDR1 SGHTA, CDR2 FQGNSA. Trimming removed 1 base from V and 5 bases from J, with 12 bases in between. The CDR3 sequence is CASSLVVGPNEQYF. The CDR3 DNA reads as TGTGCCAGCAGCTTAGTAGTGGGCCCCAACGAGCAGTACTTC.

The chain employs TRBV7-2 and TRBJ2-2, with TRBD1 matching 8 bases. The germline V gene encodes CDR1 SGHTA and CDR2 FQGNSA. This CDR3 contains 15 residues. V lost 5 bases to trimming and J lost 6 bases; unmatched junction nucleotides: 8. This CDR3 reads CASSPGQASAGELFF. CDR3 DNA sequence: TGTGCCAGCAGCCCGGGACAGGCTAGTGCCGGGGAGCTGTTTTTT. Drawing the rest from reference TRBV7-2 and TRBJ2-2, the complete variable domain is GAGVSQSPSNKVTEKGKDVELRCDPISGHTALYWYRQSLGQGLEFLIYFQGNSAPDKSGLPSDRFSAERTGGSVSTLTIQRTQQEDSAVYLCASSPGQASAGELFFGEGSRLTVL.

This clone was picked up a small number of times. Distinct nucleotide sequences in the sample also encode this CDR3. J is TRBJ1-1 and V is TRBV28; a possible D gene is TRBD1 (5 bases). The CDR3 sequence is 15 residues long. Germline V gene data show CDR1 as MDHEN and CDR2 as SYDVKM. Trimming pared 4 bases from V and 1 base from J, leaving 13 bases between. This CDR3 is CASSSSGTANTEAFF. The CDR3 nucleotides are TGTGCCAGCAGTTCCTCCGGGACTGCGAACACTGAAGCTTTCTTT.